The 2 T cell receptor beta chains below all came from one sample that was sequenced in a study of identical twins. MiXCR, run by TCRdb on the 5' RACE reads, gives a single entry per CDR3 protein. The sample includes a few hundred thousand distinct CDR3 sequences, 6.5% of them seen just once. This sample was shared with a second study, whose subject was T cells expressing NK-cell markers.

Sequenced sample: CD8+ T cells sorted from blood. The receptors originated from a young woman in good health.

The rearrangement joins TRBV21-1 to TRBJ1-4; the listed D gene, TRBD1, was not tested against the DNA. TRBV21-1 is annotated as a pseudogene. The CDR3 extends over 14 amino acids. CDR3 sequence (DNA): TGTGCCAGCAAAAGGGGAGTCGTTAATGAAAAACTGTTTTTT. Amino acid sequence: CASKRGVVNEKLFF.

The chain combines TRBV5-1 with TRBJ2-7; D is perhaps TRBD2 (5 bases). CDR1 SGHRS and CDR2 YFSETQ come from the germline V gene. The CDR3 is 14 amino acids. Deletions cut 0 bases from V and 2 bases from J, with 9 bases between. CDR3 coding DNA: TGCGCCAGCAGCTTGGGAGGGTCCCCCTACGAGCAGTACTTC. Translation gives CASSLGGSPYEQYF.